This entry lists 17 T cell receptor beta chains sequenced from one sample in a study of blood T cell repertoires in COVID-19. Sequencing was performed with immunoSEQ multiplex PCR; in TCRdb, only in-frame clones are kept and a portion is missing. This sample has about 320,000 clones, with about 87% found just once. The source material was peripheral blood. The receptors were sampled from a woman under 40 with COVID-19, enrolled during active disease.

The chain couples TRBV5-1 to TRBJ1-5; 9 bases fit TRBD1. CDR3 length equals 15 residues. J lost 7 bases, V lost 2 bases, and 7 bases had no gene match. CDR1 is SGHRS and CDR2 is YFSETQ in the germline V gene. For the CDR3, the DNA is TGCGCCAGCAGCTTCGATACAGGGGGCCGACAGCCCCAGCATTTT. Residues: CASSFDTGGRQPQHF.

V is TRBV5-1 and J is TRBJ2-1; D call uncertain. The CDR3 is made up of 16 amino acids. CDR1 and CDR2 (germline): SGHRS, YFSETQ. The germline V and J ends were trimmed by 0 bases and 2 bases, with 12 bases remaining between them. As DNA, the CDR3 is TGCGCCAGCAGCTTGGGTTCTGAACATACCTACAATGAGCAGTTCTTC. The encoded protein is CASSLGSEHTYNEQFF.

The rearrangement joins TRBV6-2 or TRBV6-3 to TRBJ1-2; D gene unclear. V was shortened by 2 bases and J by 4 bases, with 8 bases between the two germline ends. Per germline, CDR1 MNHEY and CDR2 SVGEGT. The CDR3 length is 13 residues. The CDR3 bases are TGTGCCAGCAGTTACGGTGAGAGCTATGGCTACACCTTC. Translated: CASSYGESYGYTF.

This chain links TRBV2 with TRBJ1-1, with D maybe TRBD1 (5 bases). Per the germline V gene, CDR1 is SNHLY and CDR2 is FYNNEI. With 3 bases removed from V and 5 bases from J, the gap between germline ends came to 16 bases. The CDR3 is made up of 15 amino acids. The CDR3 spells CASSDPGLARTEAFF. CDR3 nucleotide sequence: TGTGCCAGCAGTGACCCAGGGTTGGCGAGGACTGAAGCTTTCTTT.

As DNA, the CDR3 is TGTGCCAGCAGCTTAGGGTGGGCTAGCGGGGCTTACAATGAGCAGTTCTTC. This sequence encodes CASSLGWASGAYNEQFF. This chain links TRBV7-8 with TRBJ2-1; 9 bases line up with TRBD2. Germline CDR1 SGHVS, CDR2 FQNEAQ. V lost 1 base and J lost 4; bases outside the gene matches: 8. The CDR3 has 17 residues.

J is TRBJ2-3 and V is TRBV6-5; TRBD2 might be the D (5 bases). V lost 5 bases and J lost 2, with 14 bases in between. The CDR3 loop spans 15 amino acids. CDR1 is MNHEY and CDR2 is SVGAGI in the germline V gene. This chain's CDR3 is CASSTPGGYTDTQYF. The DNA for the CDR3 is TGTGCCAGCAGTACCCCCGGAGGATACACAGATACGCAGTATTTT.

The chain carries TRBV6-5 and TRBJ1-2, with TRBD1 matching 9 bases. This CDR3 spans 15 amino acids. Germline V gene data show CDR1 as MNHEY and CDR2 as SVGAGI. V shed 5 bases, J shed 4 bases, and the junction held 8 bases outside the gene matches. The CDR3 DNA reads as TGTGCCAGCAGTCCCGGGACAGGGACTCCCTATGGCTACACCTTC. It encodes CASSPGTGTPYGYTF.

V usage is TRBV7-2 and J usage is TRBJ1-1; D remains ambiguous. Germline V gene data show CDR1 as SGHTA and CDR2 as FQGNSA. Trimming shortened V by 3 bases and J by 4 bases, and 6 bases separated the two germline ends. The CDR3 contains 12 residues. The chain's CDR3 is CASSLRGTEAFF. The CDR3 coding sequence is TGTGCCAGCAGCTTGCGAGGCACTGAAGCTTTCTTT.

The sample holds many counts of this clone. V gene TRBV29-1 combines with J gene TRBJ2-7, with D perhaps matching TRBD2 (6 bases). Germline V gene data show CDR1 as SQVTM and CDR2 as ANQGSEA. The CDR3 runs to 11 residues. V was cut by 3 bases and J by 10 bases, with 13 bases left in between. CDR3 coding DNA: TGCAGCGTTGATTGGGGAGGTGAACAGTACTTC. This gives the protein CSVDWGGEQYF.

The chain employs TRBV2 and TRBJ1-4, with 10 bases that match TRBD1. V lost 8 bases to trimming and J lost 8 bases; unmatched junction nucleotides: 5. CDR1 SNHLY and CDR2 FYNNEI come from the germline V gene. There are 13 residues in the CDR3. The CDR3: CASSGQGMEKLFF. CDR3 DNA sequence: TGTGCCAGCTCGGGACAGGGGATGGAAAAACTGTTTTTT.

V usage is TRBV21-1 and J usage is TRBJ1-5. TRBV21-1 is described as a pseudogene. The CDR3 totals 14 residues. CDR3 loop: CASSPTGDSQPQHF. In DNA form, the CDR3 reads TGTGCCAGCAGCCCAACGGGAGACAGTCAGCCCCAGCATTTT.

This rearrangement joins TRBV7-9 to TRBJ2-7; 8 nucleotides align to TRBD1. The CDR3 is made up of 16 amino acids. The V segment lost 5 bases and the J segment 2 bases; nucleotides outside the gene matches: 11. Per the germline V gene, CDR1 is SEHNR and CDR2 is FQNEAQ (reference sequence). The CDR3 protein is CASSPLAWTGTYEQYV. For the CDR3, the DNA is TGTGCCAGCAGCCCGCTAGCCTGGACAGGGACCTACGAGCAGTACGTC.

This clone was seen a few times. The chain recombines TRBV28 with TRBJ1-2; tentatively, D is TRBD1 (6 bases). The CDR3 contains 13 residues. Deletions cut 3 bases from V and 4 bases from J, with 9 bases between. CDR1 and CDR2 from the germline V gene are MDHEN and SYDVKM. The CDR3 nucleotides read TGTGCCAGCAGTTTGTACAGGGTCTATGGCTACACCTTC. Translation gives CASSLYRVYGYTF.

The gene calls are TRBV9 and TRBJ2-5; 10 bases are a match to TRBD2. This CDR3 is 15 amino acids long. Germline lookup yields CDR1 SGDLS and CDR2 YYNGEE. J lost 4 bases, V lost 2 bases, and 5 bases had no gene match. The CDR3 loop reads CASSVSGGAGETQYF. CDR3 coding DNA: TGTGCCAGCAGCGTGAGCGGGGGGGCCGGAGAGACCCAGTACTTC.

This clone has just a few counts. The chain uses TRBV6-1 and TRBJ1-2; 7 positions agree with TRBD1. The ends lost 3 bases at V and 4 bases at J; junction bases unmatched: 5. The CDR3 runs 14 residues. Per germline, CDR1 MNHNS and CDR2 SASEGT. CDR3 sequence (DNA): TGTGCCAGCAGTGAGGGACAGCCTGGCTATGGCTACACCTTC. Translating gives CASSEGQPGYGYTF.

The J gene is TRBJ1-2, the V gene TRBV7-9; tentative D call: TRBD1 (6 bases). Germline V gene sequence: CDR1 SEHNR, CDR2 FQNEAQ (reference sequence). The CDR3 consists of 14 residues. Trimming removed 3 bases from V and 4 bases from J, with 12 bases in between. For the CDR3, the DNA is TGTGCCAGCAGCTTGTGGGGGCCCAGCTATGGCTACACCTTC. Encoded protein: CASSLWGPSYGYTF.

The genes are TRBV11-2 and TRBJ1-4; D is perhaps TRBD1 (6 bases). V dropped 0 bases and J dropped 8 bases, with 13 bases sitting between them. Germline V lookup: CDR1 SGHAT, CDR2 FQNNGV. CDR3 size: 15 residues. The CDR3 bases are TGTGCCAGCAGCTTAGAGCACAGGGTGGGCGAAAAACTGTTTTTT. Translating gives CASSLEHRVGEKLFF.